This T cell receptor (beta chain) derives from a study of radiation and T cells in renal cell carcinoma. Regarding time point: blood 2 weeks post-SBRT. The treatment: 15 Gy SBRT to primary tumor, nephrectomy 4 weeks later. Clear cell pathology was present in this patient's renal cell carcinoma. There are 15 residues in the CDR3. Trimming left V 0 bases short and J 4 bases short, with 13 bases between. Germline lookup yields CDR1 MGHRA and CDR2 YSYEKL. Method: immunoSEQ multiplex PCR; TCRdb's copy keeps in-frame clones and lacks some. The sample holds about 130,000 clones, 75% to 90% seen once. The chain links TRBV4-1 to TRBJ2-7, with D hard to call. The receptor was isolated from a woman in her fifties or sixties with renal cell carcinoma. This material consisted of blood, taken from a patient whose treatment included radiotherapy and nephrectomy. CDR3 protein: CASSQDLSDLYEQYF. As DNA, the CDR3 is TGCGCCAGCAGCCAAGATCTGAGCGATCTATACGAGCAGTACTTC.